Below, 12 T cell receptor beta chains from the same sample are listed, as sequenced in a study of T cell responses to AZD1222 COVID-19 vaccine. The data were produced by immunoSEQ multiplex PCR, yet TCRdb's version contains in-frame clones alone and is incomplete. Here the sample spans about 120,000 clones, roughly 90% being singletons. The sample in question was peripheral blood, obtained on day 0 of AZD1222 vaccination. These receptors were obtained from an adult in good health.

CDR3 protein: CASSTTGAGAGETQYF. CDR3 coding DNA: TGTGCCAGCAGTACGACCGGCGCGGGGGCCGGTGAGACCCAGTACTTC. The chain employs TRBV28 and TRBJ2-5; D might be TRBD2 (7 bases). This CDR3 has 16 residues. The germline V and J ends were trimmed by 5 bases and 5 bases, with 21 bases remaining between them. Germline V gene lookup returns CDR1 MDHEN and CDR2 SYDVKM.

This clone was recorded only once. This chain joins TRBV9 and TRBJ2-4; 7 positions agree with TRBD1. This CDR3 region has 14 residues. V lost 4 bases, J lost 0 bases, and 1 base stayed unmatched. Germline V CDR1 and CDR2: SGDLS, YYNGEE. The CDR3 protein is CASSPGGAKNIQYF. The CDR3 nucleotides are TGTGCCAGCAGCCCAGGGGGAGCCAAAAACATTCAGTACTTC.

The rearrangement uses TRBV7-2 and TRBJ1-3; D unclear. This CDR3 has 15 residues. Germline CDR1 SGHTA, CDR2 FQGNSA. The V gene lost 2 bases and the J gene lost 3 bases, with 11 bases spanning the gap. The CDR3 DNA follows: TGTGCCAGCAGCTTATTTGGGGAGAGTGGAAACACCATATATTTT. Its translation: CASSLFGESGNTIYF.

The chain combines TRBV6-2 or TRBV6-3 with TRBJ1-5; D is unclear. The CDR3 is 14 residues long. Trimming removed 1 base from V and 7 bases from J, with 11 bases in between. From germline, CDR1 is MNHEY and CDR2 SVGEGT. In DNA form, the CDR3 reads TGTGCCAGCAGTTACTTCGGGGTCAACCAGCCCCAGCATTTT. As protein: CASSYFGVNQPQHF.

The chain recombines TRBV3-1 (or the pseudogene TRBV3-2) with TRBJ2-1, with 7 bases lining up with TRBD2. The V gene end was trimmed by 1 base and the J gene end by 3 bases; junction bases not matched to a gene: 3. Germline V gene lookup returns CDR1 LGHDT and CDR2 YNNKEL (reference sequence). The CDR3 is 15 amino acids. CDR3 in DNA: TGTGCCAGCAGCCAAGTAGGCGGGGGCTACAATGAGCAGTTCTTC. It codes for CASSQVGGGYNEQFF.

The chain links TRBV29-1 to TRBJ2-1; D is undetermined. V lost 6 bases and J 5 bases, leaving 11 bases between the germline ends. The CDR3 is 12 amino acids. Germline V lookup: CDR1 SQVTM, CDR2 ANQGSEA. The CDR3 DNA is TGCAGCGTCCCGACACCGGACAATGAGCAGTTCTTC. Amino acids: CSVPTPDNEQFF.

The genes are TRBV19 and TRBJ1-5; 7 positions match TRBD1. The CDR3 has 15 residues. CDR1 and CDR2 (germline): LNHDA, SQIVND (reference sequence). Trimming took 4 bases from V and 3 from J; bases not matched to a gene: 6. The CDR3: CASSTTGRDNQPQHF. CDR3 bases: TGTGCCAGTAGTACGACAGGGCGCGACAATCAGCCCCAGCATTTT.

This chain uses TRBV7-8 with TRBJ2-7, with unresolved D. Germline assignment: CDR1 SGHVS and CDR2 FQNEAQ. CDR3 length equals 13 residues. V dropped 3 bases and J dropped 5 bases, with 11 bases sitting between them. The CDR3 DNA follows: TGTGCCAGCAGCTTTACCTTTGACAACGAGCAGTACTTC. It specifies CASSFTFDNEQYF.

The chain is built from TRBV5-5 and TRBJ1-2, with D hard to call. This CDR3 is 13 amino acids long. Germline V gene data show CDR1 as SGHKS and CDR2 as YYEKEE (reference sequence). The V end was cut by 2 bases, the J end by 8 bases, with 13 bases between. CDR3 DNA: TGTGCCAGCAGCTTCCGAGGGTTGCAGGGCTACACCTTC. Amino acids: CASSFRGLQGYTF.

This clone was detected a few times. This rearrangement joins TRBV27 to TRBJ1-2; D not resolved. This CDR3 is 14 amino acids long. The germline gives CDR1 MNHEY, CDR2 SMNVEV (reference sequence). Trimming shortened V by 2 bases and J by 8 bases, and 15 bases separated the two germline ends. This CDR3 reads CASSLRPGLGGYTF. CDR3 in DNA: TGTGCCAGCAGTTTAAGGCCGGGGTTGGGGGGCTACACCTTC.

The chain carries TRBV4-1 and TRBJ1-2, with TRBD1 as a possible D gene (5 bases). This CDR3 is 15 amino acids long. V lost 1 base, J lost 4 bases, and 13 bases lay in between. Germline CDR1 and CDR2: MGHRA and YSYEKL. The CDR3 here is CASSQAGSSRYGYTF. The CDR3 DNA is TGCGCCAGCAGCCAAGCAGGGAGCAGCCGCTATGGCTACACCTTC.

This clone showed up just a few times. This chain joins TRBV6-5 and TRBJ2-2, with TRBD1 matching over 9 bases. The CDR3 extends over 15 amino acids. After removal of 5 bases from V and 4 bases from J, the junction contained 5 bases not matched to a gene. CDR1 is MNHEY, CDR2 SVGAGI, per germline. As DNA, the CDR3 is TGTGCCAGCAGTAAACAGGGGGCCGTCACCGGGGAGCTGTTTTTT. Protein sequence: CASSKQGAVTGELFF.